Listed here is a single T cell receptor beta chain. What it binds is unknown. Every TCR beta cDNA library bore unique molecular identifiers. TCRdb itself ran the PCR reads through MiXCR, one entry per CDR3 protein. The repertoire consists of roughly 730,000 distinct CDR3 sequences, with around 27% occurring once and the leading ten covering more than 0.45%. Germline values: CDR1 DFQATT, CDR2 SNEGSKA (reference sequence). There are 13 residues in the CDR3. Trimming took 6 bases from V and 2 from J, leaving 10 bases between them. The sample belongs to a study of post-analysis software for immune sequencing data. Study in general: Disease trajectories encompassed relapsing-remitting, secondary progressive and progressive-relapsing multiple sclerosis. Whole-study results and caveats: TRBV segments more frequent in patients than in controls numbered five and included TRBV5-6, TRBV5-1 and TRBV20-1.

This TCR was sampled from a girl aged 5 to 17 with multiple sclerosis. J is TRBJ1-4 and V is TRBV20-1; D remains unclear. Material: blood. The DNA for the CDR3 is TGCAGTGCCGAGACCGCTACTAATGAAAAACTGTTTTTT. Its translation is CSAETATNEKLFF.